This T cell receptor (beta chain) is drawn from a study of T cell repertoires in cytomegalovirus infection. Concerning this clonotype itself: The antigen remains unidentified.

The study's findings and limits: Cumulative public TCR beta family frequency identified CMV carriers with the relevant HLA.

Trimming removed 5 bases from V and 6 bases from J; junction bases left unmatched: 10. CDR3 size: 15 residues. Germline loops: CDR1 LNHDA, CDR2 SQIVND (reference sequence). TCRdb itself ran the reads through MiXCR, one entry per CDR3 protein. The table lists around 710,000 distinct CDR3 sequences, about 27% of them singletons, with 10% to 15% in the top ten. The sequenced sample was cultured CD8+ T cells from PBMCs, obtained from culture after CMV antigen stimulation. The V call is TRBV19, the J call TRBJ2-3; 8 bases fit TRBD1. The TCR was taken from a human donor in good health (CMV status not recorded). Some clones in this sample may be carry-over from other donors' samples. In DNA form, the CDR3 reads TGTGCCAGTAGTGTCAGGGGGCGAATTGAGGATACGCAGTATTTT. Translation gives CASSVRGRIEDTQYF.